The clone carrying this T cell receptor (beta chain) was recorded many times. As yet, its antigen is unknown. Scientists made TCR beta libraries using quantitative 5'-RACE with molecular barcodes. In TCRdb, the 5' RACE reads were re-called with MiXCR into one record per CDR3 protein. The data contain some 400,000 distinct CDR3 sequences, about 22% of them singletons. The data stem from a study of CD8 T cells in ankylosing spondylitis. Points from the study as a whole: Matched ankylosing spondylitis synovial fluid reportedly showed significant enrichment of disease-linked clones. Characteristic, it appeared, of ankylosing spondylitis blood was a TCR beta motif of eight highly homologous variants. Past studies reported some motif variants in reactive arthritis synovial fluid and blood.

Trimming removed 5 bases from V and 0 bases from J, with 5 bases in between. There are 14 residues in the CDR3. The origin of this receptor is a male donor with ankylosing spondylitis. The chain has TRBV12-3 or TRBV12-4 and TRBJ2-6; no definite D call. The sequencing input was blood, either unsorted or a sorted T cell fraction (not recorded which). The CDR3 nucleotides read TGTGCCAGCAGTACAGCCTCTGGGGCCAACGTCCTGACTTTC. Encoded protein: CASSTASGANVLTF.